These 30 T cell receptor beta chains originate from one sample sequenced in a study of response to subunit inactivated influenza vaccine (dated by TCRdb to the late 2010s). Libraries came from RT-PCR. Sequencing instrument: Illumina HiSeq 2500. TCRdb cleaned the public reads at Q25 with fastp, built clones with MiXCR and kept in-frame beta chains. All rows with the same CDR3 protein become a single entry with the most common DNA and genes. For this sample there are roughly 500,000 distinct CDR3 sequences; 25% appear just once. Clones ranked in the top ten supply 1.9% of the sample. The specimen comprised CD4+ T cells sorted from PBMCs, sampled more than 4 days after vaccination. The receptors stem from a middle-aged man who received an inactivated influenza vaccine. Donor details come from another sample of the same person, matched by shared clones.

A word on this clonotype: One end of the junction does not line up with germline, which may come from a read error. This chain connects TRBV7-7 to TRBJ2-1; 7 positions match TRBD1. The closer fit of TRBJ2-7 to the DNA end suggests the J call may be wrong. Germline V lookup: CDR1 SSHAT, CDR2 FNYEAQ (reference sequence). There are 13 residues in the CDR3. CDR3 protein: CASSPTGSGEQYF. The CDR3 nucleotides read TGTGCTAGCAGCCCGACAGGGTCTGGTGAGCAGTACTTC.

This sequence joins TRBV20-1 and TRBJ2-1; TRBD1 is a possible D gene (5 bases). The CDR3 has 16 amino acids. Trimming stripped 4 bases from V and 4 bases from J, with 20 bases between. The germline V gene has CDR1 DFQATT and CDR2 SNEGSKA (reference sequence). This chain's CDR3 is CSAKGSGAPIYNEQFF. In DNA, the CDR3 is TGCAGTGCTAAGGGGTCTGGCGCGCCTATATACAATGAGCAGTTCTTC.

The V call is TRBV11-2, the J call TRBJ2-7, with D possibly matching TRBD1 (6 bases). Trimming shortened V by 1 base and J by 6 bases, and 13 bases separated the two germline ends. CDR3 length: 14 amino acids. Germline lookup yields CDR1 SGHAT and CDR2 FQNNGV. The CDR3 region is CASSLVSGVGEQYF. As DNA, the CDR3 is TGTGCCAGCAGCTTAGTCTCAGGGGTAGGCGAGCAGTACTTC.

This clonotype showed up just a few times. This chain uses TRBV2 with TRBJ2-2; 7 positions match TRBD1. V lost 5 bases, J lost 4 bases, and 4 bases stayed unmatched. The CDR3 is made up of 14 amino acids. CDR1 SNHLY and CDR2 FYNNEI come from the germline V gene. The CDR3 DNA reads as TGTGCCAGCAGTAAACAGGGGACCACCGGGGAGCTGTTTTTT. This sequence encodes CASSKQGTTGELFF.

This clonotype was counted only a few times. This chain connects TRBV6-5 to TRBJ1-3; no firm D call. CDR1 and CDR2 from the germline V gene are MNHEY and SVGAGI. V lost 0 bases to trimming and J lost 0 bases, with 9 bases between them. The CDR3 is 16 amino acids. The CDR3 here is CASSYSIGISGNTIYF. CDR3 sequence (DNA): TGTGCCAGCAGTTACTCGATCGGGATCTCTGGAAACACCATATATTTT.

This chain uses TRBV12-3 or TRBV12-4 with TRBJ2-4, with D uncertain. The germline V and J ends were trimmed by 3 bases and 8 bases, with 14 bases remaining between them. CDR3 size: 14 residues. The CDR3 bases are TGTGCCAGCAGTTTTTTAGGGCTTCGGGACATTCAGTACTTC. The encoded protein is CASSFLGLRDIQYF.

The chain is built from TRBV27 and TRBJ2-1; D unclear. Germline CDR1 is MNHEY and CDR2 is SMNVEV (reference sequence). This CDR3 spans 10 amino acids. V was cut by 11 bases and J by 8 bases, with 10 bases left in between. CDR3 DNA sequence: TGTGCCCAAGTTTTAGATGAGCAGTTCTTC. This translates into CAQVLDEQFF.

DNA of the CDR3: TGTGCCAGCAGCTTAGCTGCCAAGGGTACCCATGAGCAGTTCTTC. Translated: CASSLAAKGTHEQFF. The V and J genes are TRBV7-9 and TRBJ2-1; unclear D gene. CDR1 is SEHNR, CDR2 FQNEAQ, per germline (reference sequence). The V and J ends lost 0 bases and 8 bases respectively, with 14 bases between them. This CDR3 has 15 amino acids.

The V gene is TRBV12-3 or TRBV12-4, the J gene TRBJ2-2, with D possibly TRBD1 on 6 matching bases. CDR3 length: 14 residues. V lost 7 bases to trimming and J lost 4 bases, with 13 bases between them. DNA for the CDR3: TGTGCCAGCATACCGGGACAAACCACCGGGGAGCTGTTTTTT. Protein product: CASIPGQTTGELFF.

This clonotype was seen a handful of times. The chain recombines TRBV12-3 or TRBV12-4 with TRBJ2-3; D is possibly TRBD1 (6 bases). CDR3 length: 14 amino acids. V lost 6 bases and J 0 bases, leaving 10 bases between the germline ends. The chain's CDR3 is CASRRDTSTDTQYF. The CDR3 coding sequence is TGTGCCAGCAGGAGGGACACTAGCACAGATACGCAGTATTTT.

This clonotype was found once. J is TRBJ2-7 and V is TRBV2; 8 bases agree with TRBD1. The CDR3 contains 14 residues. From germline, CDR1 is SNHLY and CDR2 FYNNEI. The V segment lost 4 bases and the J segment 2 bases; nucleotides outside the gene matches: 4. DNA for the CDR3: TGTGCCAGCAGTGTGGGACAGGTCACCTACGAGCAGTACTTC. This translates into CASSVGQVTYEQYF.

This clonotype was seen more than once but under ten times. The rearrangement links TRBV5-1 to TRBJ2-1, with D maybe TRBD1 (6 bases). The CDR3 has 16 amino acids. V lost 2 bases and J lost 0, with 12 bases in between. In germline, CDR1 is SGHRS, CDR2 YFSETQ. Written as DNA, the CDR3 is TGCGCCAGCAGCTTAGGACAGACGAGCTCCTACAATGAGCAGTTCTTC. Protein product: CASSLGQTSSYNEQFF.

This clonotype was picked up a small number of times. In DNA form, the CDR3 reads TGCGCCAGCAGCCAAGAACCCCTTGGGACAGGGTCCAACGAGCAGTACTTC. Residues: CASSQEPLGTGSNEQYF. V usage is TRBV4-3 and J usage is TRBJ2-7, with 9 bases identical to TRBD1. CDR3 length: 17 residues. Germline V CDR1 and CDR2: LGHNA, YSLEER. J was trimmed by 5 bases and V by 0 bases; bases with no gene match: 11.

The chain uses TRBV6-5 and TRBJ2-7; no reliable D call. Germline lookup yields CDR1 MNHEY and CDR2 SVGAGI. The CDR3 covers 13 residues. The V end lost 4 bases, the J end lost 3 bases, and 10 bases lay between the germline ends. The CDR3 reads CASSLGPLYEQYF. For the CDR3, the DNA is TGTGCCAGCAGTTTAGGACCGCTCTACGAGCAGTACTTC.

The table lists this clonotype with a few counts. The chain couples TRBV12-3 or TRBV12-4 to TRBJ2-1, with D possibly matching TRBD2 (6 bases). V lost 6 bases and J lost 9, with 12 bases in between. The CDR3 spans 12 residues. The CDR3 nucleotides are TGTGCCAGCAGGCGGGAATTTGGTGAGCAGTTCTTC. This codes for CASRREFGEQFF.

This chain uses TRBV2 with TRBJ1-2, with TRBD1 identical over 8 bases. V dropped 4 bases and J dropped 1; count of bases not matched to a gene: 8. Germline loops: CDR1 SNHLY, CDR2 FYNNEI. This CDR3 has 16 residues. The CDR3 DNA reads TGTGCCAGCAGTGGGGCCCTCAGGGGGCGTAACTATGGCTACACCTTC. Residues: CASSGALRGRNYGYTF.

This clonotype came up a few times. The V and J genes are TRBV12-3 or TRBV12-4 and TRBJ2-1; D may be TRBD1 (6 bases). Trimming stripped 3 bases from V and 6 bases from J, with 12 bases between. This CDR3 is built from 14 residues. Written as DNA, the CDR3 is TGTGCCAGCAGTTTTTCAGGGGTGGTCAATGAGCAGTTCTTC. Translation gives CASSFSGVVNEQFF.

This chain connects TRBV20-1 to TRBJ2-2; 8 bases match TRBD2. The CDR3 runs 16 residues. V trimming: 2 bases; J trimming: 5 bases; junction bases outside the gene matches: 10. Germline V gene sequence: CDR1 DFQATT, CDR2 SNEGSKA (reference sequence). CDR3 DNA: TGCAGTGCTAGACTGGGCGGGGGGATTGCAACCGGGGAGCTGTTTTTT. Translation: CSARLGGGIATGELFF.

This clonotype came up a few times. This sequence joins TRBV6-1 and TRBJ2-3, with 8 nucleotides matching TRBD2. CDR3 length: 17 amino acids. V was pared by 5 bases and J by 3 bases, with 13 bases of the junction left unmatched. Germline CDR1 reads MNHNS; CDR2 reads SASEGT. Written as DNA, the CDR3 is TGTGCCAGCAGTCGGTCCGGGACTAGGGGGTGGACAGATACGCAGTATTTT. Translated: CASSRSGTRGWTDTQYF.

J is TRBJ1-1 and V is TRBV25-1; D call uncertain. Germline V lookup: CDR1 MGHDK, CDR2 SYGVNS. CDR3 length: 13 residues. V gave up 2 bases and J gave up 1 base, with 5 bases separating them. The CDR3 nucleotides are TGTGCCAGCAGTGAACCCGGGAACACTGAAGCTTTCTTT. It yields the protein CASSEPGNTEAFF.

V and J are TRBV15 and TRBJ2-3; D not resolved. Germline CDR1 reads LNHNV; CDR2 reads YYDKDF (reference sequence). The length of the CDR3 is 15 residues. With 1 base removed from V and 3 bases from J, the gap between germline ends came to 11 bases. CDR3 in amino acids: CATSRVGALTDTQYF. DNA for the CDR3: TGTGCCACCAGCAGAGTCGGCGCGTTGACAGATACGCAGTATTTT.

The table lists this clonotype with a few counts. The chain joins TRBV12-3 or TRBV12-4 to TRBJ1-4, with 8 bases matching TRBD1. This CDR3 is built from 14 residues. The V gene end was trimmed by 6 bases and the J gene end by 5 bases; junction bases not matched to a gene: 5. Here the CDR3 reads CASRPGGRNEKLFF. CDR3 nucleotides: TGTGCCAGCAGACCAGGGGGCCGCAATGAAAAACTGTTTTTT.

The rearrangement joins TRBV5-1 to TRBJ1-6; D remains unclear. The V gene lost 7 bases and the J gene lost 7 bases, with 18 bases spanning the gap. This CDR3 spans 15 amino acids. Germline lookup yields CDR1 SGHRS and CDR2 YFSETQ. The DNA of the CDR3 is TGCGCCAGCTCGTCCCGCCGGGCCTCCAATTCACCCCTCCACTTT. Translation gives CASSSRRASNSPLHF.

There are a few counts of this clonotype. The chain employs TRBV7-2 and TRBJ2-1; D is possibly TRBD1 (6 bases). Germline CDR1 reads SGHTA; CDR2 reads FQGNSA. V was cut by 5 bases and J by 8 bases, with 19 bases left in between. The CDR3 spans 15 residues. The CDR3, as DNA: TGTGCCAGCAGCGGCGGTGCCTTCAGGGGCGATGAGCAGTTCTTC. Encoded protein: CASSGGAFRGDEQFF.

The CDR3 loop is CASSYRGGFYNEQFF. The CDR3 nucleotides read TGTGCCAGCAGTTATAGGGGAGGGTTCTACAATGAGCAGTTCTTC. The gene calls are TRBV6-5 and TRBJ2-1, with 7 bases matching TRBD2. The V gene end was trimmed by 3 bases and the J gene end by 3 bases; junction bases not matched to a gene: 5. Per germline, CDR1 MNHEY and CDR2 SVGAGI. The CDR3 sequence is 15 residues long.

The chain has TRBV15 and TRBJ1-1, with D maybe TRBD1 (5 bases). This CDR3 spans 13 amino acids. CDR1 and CDR2 (germline): LNHNV, YYDKDF (reference sequence). V dropped 5 bases and J dropped 0 bases, with 7 bases sitting between them. The CDR3 DNA reads TGTGCCACCAGCCCAGGGTTGAACACTGAAGCTTTCTTT. As protein: CATSPGLNTEAFF. The full variable domain, its missing parts supplied by reference TRBV15 and TRBJ1-1, is DAMVIQNPRYQVTQFGKPVTLSCSQTLNHNVMYWYQQKSSQAPKLLFHYYDKDFNNEADTPDNFQSRRPNTSFCFLDIRSPGLGDTAMYLCATSPGLNTEAFFGQGTRLTVV.

This clonotype was seen a handful of times. The V call is TRBV20-1, the J call TRBJ2-3; possibly TRBD2 for D (5 bases). The CDR3 runs to 20 residues. Between the trimmed V and J ends, which lost 3 bases and 2 bases, there was a span of 30 bases. Germline CDR1 DFQATT, CDR2 SNEGSKA (reference sequence). In DNA form, the CDR3 reads TGCAGTGCTAGCCCCGCGGGTCAAACGACTAAGCGAGCCAACACAGATACGCAGTATTTT. Amino acid sequence: CSASPAGQTTKRANTDTQYF.

The CDR3 DNA sequence: TGTGCCAGCAGTTATCGATGGACAGTACAAGAGACCCAGTACTTC. The encoded protein is CASSYRWTVQETQYF. V is TRBV6-5 and J is TRBJ2-5, with D possibly matching TRBD1 (6 bases). CDR3 length equals 15 residues. Trimming took off 3 bases at V and 2 bases at J, with 13 bases between the two ends. CDR1 and CDR2 from the germline V gene are MNHEY and SVGAGI.

This clonotype was found a few times. V is TRBV29-1 and J is TRBJ1-1, with D hard to call. CDR3 length equals 12 residues. Trimming removed 2 bases from V and 4 bases from J, with 8 bases in between. The germline V gene encodes CDR1 SQVTM and CDR2 ANQGSEA. CDR3 residues: CSVEYGSTEAFF. The CDR3 DNA is TGCAGCGTTGAATATGGGTCCACTGAAGCTTTCTTT.

This clonotype showed up just a few times. V usage is TRBV5-1 and J usage is TRBJ2-7, with TRBD2 matching over 11 bases. This CDR3 contains 16 residues. V was pared by 2 bases and J by 5 bases, with 9 bases of the junction left unmatched. Per the germline V gene, CDR1 is SGHRS and CDR2 is YFSETQ. The CDR3 nucleotides are TGCGCCAGCAGCTTTACTAGCGGGAGTGGGAGGAACGAGCAGTACTTC. Its protein product is CASSFTSGSGRNEQYF.